This T cell receptor beta chain was retrieved from a study of blood T cell repertoires in COVID-19 (dated by TCRdb to the early 2020s). Study-wide context: Collaborator samples came from the United States, Italy and Spain and covered acute and convalescent phases of COVID-19. Deeply sampled blood TCRbeta repertoires from subjects exposed to, actively infected with, or recovered from COVID-19 were included in the dataset. The repertoires were released in a freely available public database intended as a resource for research on the immune response to SARS-CoV-2. The material from the prospective study consisted of cDNA or gDNA derived from T cells, B-cell-depleted T cells, or PBMCs. HLA class I and class II types, where available, came from metadata supplied by the sample provider rather than from assay-based typing. Sample metadata almost always included a de-identified subject ID, COVID-19 status, age in years and sex. Samples came from the ongoing ImmuneRACE study (first 160 participants) plus 1,254 subjects from 6 global collaborators.

The collaborating institutions used their own protocols to collect whole blood in K2EDTA tubes. For TCRbeta analysis, collaborator samples were shipped as frozen whole blood, as isolated PBMCs, or as DNA extracted from either sample type. Study-wide conclusions, independent of this receptor: The amount of clinical and demographic metadata varied by source and participant and was provided uncurated.

TCRbeta CDR3 regions were amplified from genomic DNA by means of the immunoSEQ Assay, a bias-controlled multiplex PCR. As for the original processing: The number of nucleated cells in each sample was estimated by amplification of reference gene primers within the assay. To quantify the absolute abundance of each unique TCRbeta CDR3 rearrangement, sequence reads were collapsed and filtered. For each sample, productive Simpson clonality was calculated as the square root of Simpson's diversity index over productive rearrangements. TCRdb's version of the immuneACCESS table is confined to in-frame rearrangements and falls short of the full clone set. An unresolved V gene accounts for under half of the shortfall where checked; the remainder is of unknown origin. D and trimming come from the DNA, and the V and J calls and clone size come from that table. Counted in this sample were 160,000 or so clones; roughly four fifths of them appeared once. More than 1.5% of the sample lies in the top ten.

V and J are trimmed by 4 bases and 3 bases, and the gene matches miss 13 bases of the junction. Taken from cysteine to phenylalanine, the CDR3 has 18 residues. Here the CDR3 DNA is all that survives: 54 bases in frame from base 1. CDR1 and CDR2 (LGHDT, YNNKEL) derive from the germline V gene (reference sequence). A word on this clone: Its antigen remains undetermined. Base qualities are missing; no much larger clone stands one base away.

Input material: peripheral blood. The chain is assembled from TRBV3-1 (or the pseudogene TRBV3-2) and TRBJ2-1; 9 nucleotides in the junction match TRBD2. The receptor was derived from a human donor in a cohort sampled during active COVID-19. The sequenced DNA is TGTGCCAGCAGCCCCCCCACTCGGGGACTAGCTTTCTACAATGAGCAGTTCTTC. This gives the protein CASSPPTRGLAFYNEQFF.